This T cell receptor (beta chain) was identified during a study of sequential checkpoint blockade in melanoma (dated by TCRdb to between 2018 and 2021). About the investigation overall: Patients were assigned by 1:1 randomization to either first-line nivolumab followed by ipilimumab (arm A) or ipilimumab followed by nivolumab (arm B). Maintenance nivolumab came after both trial sequences. Paper-wide results and their limitations: Larger, independent patient cohorts are needed to validate the response-prediction model that combines TCR metrics and mutation burden.

Concerning this clone itself: The target of this receptor is not known. Qualities for individual bases were not recorded, and no much larger clone is one base off.

The immunoSEQ Assay was used to immunosequence TCRbeta CDR3 regions from genomic DNA. Before high-throughput sequencing, genomic DNA was amplified using bias-controlled multiplex PCR. Per the source publication's procedure: To quantify the absolute abundance of each unique TCRbeta CDR3 region, the sequences were collapsed and filtered. Clonality, defined as 1 minus Pielou's evenness, was calculated using only productive rearrangements. A previously published method was used to identify clones with significantly greater frequencies in on-treatment samples than in baseline samples. TCRdb obtained this table from immuneACCESS and retained in-frame rearrangements with V and J assigned. These tables miss some clones; where compared with another copy, unresolved V genes account for less than half of the shortfall, and the remainder is unexplained. Clone size and V and J calls were adopted from that table, with D and trimming inferred from the DNA. Present in this sample are 32,000 or so clones, roughly 84% of which were seen just once. Roughly 18% of the sample comes from the top ten.

According to the study, the label for this sample's treatment or condition signals: randomized to nivolumab then ipilimumab (arm A) or the reverse (arm B). No trial patient had received prior DNA-damaging chemotherapy. Live CD3+CD8+ cells negative for CD19 and CD56 were sorted from thawed PBMCs on a FACS Aria II flow cytometer. The samples were obtained from melanoma patients enrolled in CheckMate 064, an open-label, randomized phase II trial testing sequential checkpoint blockade. Peripheral blood mononuclear cells were obtained through leukapheresis, purified using Ficoll-Paque, and frozen in human serum containing approximately 9.3% DMSO. Immediately after sorting, the purity of the sorted blood CD3+CD8+ cells was confirmed to be >95%, and DNA was then extracted. V has 7 bases trimmed and J has 5 bases trimmed; junction bases matching no gene number 9. The cysteine opens and the phenylalanine closes a CDR3 of 15 amino acids. Only CDR3 DNA is held: 45 bases, read in frame from base 1. CDR1 MDHEN and CDR2 SYDVKM are derived from the germline V gene.

The sequence derives from a human donor with melanoma. The V and J genes are TRBV28 and TRBJ1-5, and TRBD1 matches 9 of the central bases. The sample here was CD8+ T cells sorted from blood (inferred from file names), taken from a patient given nivolumab and ipilimumab in sequence. The base sequence is TGTGCCAGCACCCTCCCCGGGACAGGGTATCAGCCCCAGCATTTT. Its protein reads: CASTLPGTGYQPQHF.